These T cell receptor beta chains were read from a single sample in a study of blood T cell repertoires in COVID-19. Measured with immunoSEQ multiplex PCR; TCRdb has only the in-frame clones, and not every one. Seen here are about 120,000 clones, approximately 89% observed once, and the top ten hold around 10%. Specimen: peripheral blood. These receptors were collected from a woman between 65 and 79 years old with COVID-19, enrolled during active disease. Both conserved end residues are part of each CDR3. A D gene is named only where the DNA matches it firmly. Not every row has a clone size; where given, it reads once, few, many or a size class.

CDR3nt | CDR3aa | d_gene | abundance | j_gene | v_gene
TGTGCCTGGAGTGTAAGGGGGAACACCGGGGAGCTGTTTTTT | CAWSVRGNTGELFF | . | . | TRBJ2-2 | TRBV30
TGTGCCAGCAGTCCAACATTGACTGGAAACACCATATATTTT | CASSPTLTGNTIYF | . | . | TRBJ1-3 | TRBV6-5
TGTGCCAGCAGCTTCGCTCGGGGGGAGCAGTTCTTC | CASSFARGEQFF | . | . | TRBJ2-1 | TRBV7-2
TGTGCCAGCAGCACCGGACAGGGGAGGACTAATGAAAAACTGTTTTTT | CASSTGQGRTNEKLFF | TRBD1 | . | TRBJ1-4 | TRBV5-4
TGTGCCAGCAGCCAAGTCGGTCTAGCGGGGGATGGCGAGCAGTACTTC | CASSQVGLAGDGEQYF | TRBD2 | . | TRBJ2-7 | TRBV3-1/TRBV3-2
TGTGCCAGCAGCCACGCAAGACAACACAACACCGGGGAGCTGTTTTTT | CASSHARQHNTGELFF | . | . | TRBJ2-2 | TRBV3-1/TRBV3-2
TGTGCCAGCAGTGGGACCGGGACAGGGGTTCCGTGGGAGCAGTACTTC | CASSGTGTGVPWEQYF | TRBD1 | . | TRBJ2-7 | TRBV6-1
TGTGCCAGCAGCTTAGTCAGGGATAACTATGGCTACACCTTC | CASSLVRDNYGYTF | . | . | TRBJ1-2 | TRBV7-9
TGTGCCATCAGTGAGGGCGGGCAGGTGGGCAATCAGCCCCAGCATTTT | CAISEGGQVGNQPQHF | . | . | TRBJ1-5 | TRBV10-3
TGTGCCAGCAGCCAAGAACCAGGGCGCCTCTGGGAGACCCAGTACTTC | CASSQEPGRLWETQYF | . | . | TRBJ2-5 | TRBV14
TGCAGCGCGACCGCTACTAACACTGAAGCTTTCTTT | CSATATNTEAFF | . | few | TRBJ1-1 | TRBV29-1
TGTGCCACCAAGCAGGGGACGAGCTCCTACGAGCAGTACTTC | CATKQGTSSYEQYF | . | . | TRBJ2-7 | TRBV24-1
TGTGCCAGCAGCCAAAAGTTTGAAGGGGGTGGCTACACCTTC | CASSQKFEGGGYTF | . | . | TRBJ1-2 | TRBV4-2
TGTGCCAGCAGTCCAAACAGGGGGCGCGCCACTGAAGCTTTCTTT | CASSPNRGRATEAFF | TRBD1 | . | TRBJ1-1 | TRBV28
TGTGCCAGCAGTTTAGGGCGGGAAGAGACCCAGTACTTC | CASSLGREETQYF | . | . | TRBJ2-5 | TRBV12-3/TRBV12-4
TGCAGCGCTGCGCCGGCGACAGGATTCCAAGAGACCCAGTACTTC | CSAAPATGFQETQYF | . | . | TRBJ2-5 | TRBV29-1
TGTGCCAGCAGCCCCAGGACAGGGATCACAGATACGCAGTATTTT | CASSPRTGITDTQYF | TRBD1 | . | TRBJ2-3 | TRBV5-4
TGTGCCAGCAGTCCTCAACCCACCGGGACAGGGGCCTACACCTTC | CASSPQPTGTGAYTF | TRBD1 | . | TRBJ1-2 | TRBV27
TGTGCCAGCAGCTTAGGGCTAGCGGGGCGGGATACGCAGTATTTT | CASSLGLAGRDTQYF | TRBD2 | . | TRBJ2-3 | TRBV5-6
TGTGCCAGTAGTAACCGGAGGGGAGAGACCCAGTACTTC | CASSNRRGETQYF | . | few | TRBJ2-5 | TRBV19
TGCGCCAGCAGGAGGGACAGGGGGCGCCTGGATGGCTACACCTTC | CASRRDRGRLDGYTF | TRBD1 | . | TRBJ1-2 | TRBV5-1
TGTGCCAGCAGCGGACTAGCGGGGGGTTACGAGCAGTACTTC | CASSGLAGGYEQYF | TRBD2 | . | TRBJ2-7 | TRBV5-6
TGTGCCAGCACCCCATCCGACGGGATTAACTATGGCTACACCTTC | CASTPSDGINYGYTF | . | . | TRBJ1-2 | TRBV6-5
TGCGCCAGCAGCCCGGGACAGGGTCAGCGATGGGTTGACGAGCAGTACTTC | CASSPGQGQRWVDEQYF | TRBD1 | once | TRBJ2-7 | TRBV5-1
TGTGCCAGCAGTCCCCGGGACAGGGTCACCGAAGCTTTCTTT | CASSPRDRVTEAFF | TRBD1 | . | TRBJ1-1 | TRBV6-5
TGCGCCAGCAGCTTGAGCGGGGGTGACACCGGGGAGCTGTTTTTT | CASSLSGGDTGELFF | TRBD2 | . | TRBJ2-2 | TRBV5-1
TGTGCCAGCAGTTACCCCTCAAGCTCCGCAGGGACCCAGTACTTC | CASSYPSSSAGTQYF | . | . | TRBJ2-5 | TRBV6-5
TGTGCCAGCGCCGGGACAGTGTATTCACCCCTCCACTTT | CASAGTVYSPLHF | TRBD1 | . | TRBJ1-6 | TRBV2
TGTGCCAGCAGTTGGGGACAGGGTATCAATCAGCCCCAGCATTTT | CASSWGQGINQPQHF | TRBD1 | . | TRBJ1-5 | TRBV2
TGTGCCAGCAGTTACAGGGAGAGCTCCTACAATGAGCAGTTCTTC | CASSYRESSYNEQFF | . | . | TRBJ2-1 | TRBV6-5
TGTGCCAGCAGTGAAGGGGCTAGCGGGGGGGCCAGAGATGAGCAGTTCTTC | CASSEGASGGARDEQFF | TRBD2 | . | TRBJ2-1 | TRBV6-1